This TCR beta chain comes out of a study of shared T cell receptors in the human thymus. Germline V gives CDR1 MGHRA, CDR2 YSYEKL. The length of the CDR3 is 17 residues. V lost 0 bases, J lost 8 bases, and 10 bases stayed unmatched. Generated by immunoSEQ multiplex PCR, the TCRdb table keeps only in-frame clones and is missing some. This table holds 700,000 to 750,000 clones, approximately 85% found once. This clone was seen just once. Another study also made use of these data, one on human thymus T cells. That study adds: Donation came from healthy Finnish infants having corrective surgery for congenital heart defects. The thymus was resected at corrective cardiac surgery.

The rearrangement uses TRBV4-1 and TRBJ1-6, with 7 positions matching TRBD1. Sequences were obtained from thymocytes. The sequence was obtained from a girl under two years old with a congenital heart defect. DNA of the CDR3: TGCGCCAGCAGCCAAGATCGCAGGGGGGTGAGGGATTCACCCCTCCACTTT. Its protein is CASSQDRRGVRDSPLHF.